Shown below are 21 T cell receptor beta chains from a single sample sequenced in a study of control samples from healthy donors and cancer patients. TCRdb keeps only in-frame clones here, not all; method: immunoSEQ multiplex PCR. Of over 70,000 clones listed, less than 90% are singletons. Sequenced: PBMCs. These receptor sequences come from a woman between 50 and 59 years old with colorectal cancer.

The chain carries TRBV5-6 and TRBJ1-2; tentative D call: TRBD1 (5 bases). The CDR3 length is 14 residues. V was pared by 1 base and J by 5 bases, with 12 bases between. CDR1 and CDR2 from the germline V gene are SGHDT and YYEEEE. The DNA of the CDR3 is TGTGCCAGCAGCTTGCCGACAGAAATATATGGCTACACCTTC. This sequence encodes CASSLPTEIYGYTF.

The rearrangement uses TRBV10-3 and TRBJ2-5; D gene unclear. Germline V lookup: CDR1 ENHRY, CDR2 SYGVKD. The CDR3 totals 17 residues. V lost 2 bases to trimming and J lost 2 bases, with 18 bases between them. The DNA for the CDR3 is TGTGCCATCAGTGAGCCCGTAGGTGGAAGAAGGCAAGAGACCCAGTACTTC. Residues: CAISEPVGGRRQETQYF.

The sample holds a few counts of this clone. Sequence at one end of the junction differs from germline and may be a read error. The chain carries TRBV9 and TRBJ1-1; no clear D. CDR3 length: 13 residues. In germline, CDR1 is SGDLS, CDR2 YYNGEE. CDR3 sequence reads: CATSPGSNTEAFF. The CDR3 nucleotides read TGTGCCACCAGCCCGGGGTCGAACACTGAAGCTTTCTTT.

The DNA for the CDR3 is TGTGCCAGCAGACTGGGACAGGGGGCGAGGACTGAAGCTTTCTTT. Translating it yields CASRLGQGARTEAFF. The chain has TRBV5-8 and TRBJ1-1; TRBD1 matches at 12 bases. Germline loops: CDR1 SGHTS, CDR2 YDEGEE. The CDR3 totals 15 residues. V was pared by 5 bases and J by 5 bases, with 7 bases of the junction left unmatched. Variable domain in full (rest from reference TRBV5-8 and TRBJ1-1): EAGVTQSPTHLIKTRGQQATLRCSPISGHTSVYWYQQALGLGLQFLLWYDEGEERNRGNFPPRFSGRQFPNYSSELNVNALELEDSALYLCASRLGQGARTEAFFGQGTRLTVV.

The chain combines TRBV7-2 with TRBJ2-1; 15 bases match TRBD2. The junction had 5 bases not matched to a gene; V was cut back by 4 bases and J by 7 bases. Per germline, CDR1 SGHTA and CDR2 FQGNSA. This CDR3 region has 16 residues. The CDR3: CASSSRTSGGANEQFF. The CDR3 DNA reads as TGTGCCAGCAGCTCCCGGACTAGCGGGGGGGCGAATGAGCAGTTCTTC.

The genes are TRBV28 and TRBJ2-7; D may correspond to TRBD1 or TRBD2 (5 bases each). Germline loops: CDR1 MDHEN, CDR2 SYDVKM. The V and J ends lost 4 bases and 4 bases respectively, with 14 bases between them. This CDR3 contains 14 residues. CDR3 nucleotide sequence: TGTGCCAGCAGTTCGTCCCCGAGGGGATACGAGCAGTACGTC. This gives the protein CASSSSPRGYEQYV.

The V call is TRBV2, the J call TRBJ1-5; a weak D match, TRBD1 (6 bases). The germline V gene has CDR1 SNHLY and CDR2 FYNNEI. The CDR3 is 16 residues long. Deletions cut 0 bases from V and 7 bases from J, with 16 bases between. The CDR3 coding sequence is TGTGCCAGCAGTGAAGCGCTTCACAGGGTGGGGCAGCCCCAGCATTTT. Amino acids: CASSEALHRVGQPQHF.

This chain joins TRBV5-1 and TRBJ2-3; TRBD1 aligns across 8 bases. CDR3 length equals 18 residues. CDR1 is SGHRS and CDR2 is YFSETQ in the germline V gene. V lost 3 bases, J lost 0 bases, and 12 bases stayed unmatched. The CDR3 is CASSSGKNRDRSTDTQYF. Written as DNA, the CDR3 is TGCGCCAGCAGCTCGGGTAAAAACAGGGACAGGAGCACAGATACGCAGTATTTT.

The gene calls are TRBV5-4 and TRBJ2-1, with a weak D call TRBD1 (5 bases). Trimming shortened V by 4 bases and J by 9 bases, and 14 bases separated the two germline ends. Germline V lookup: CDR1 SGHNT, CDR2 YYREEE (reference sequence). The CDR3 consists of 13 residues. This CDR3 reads CASSPAGKVEQFF. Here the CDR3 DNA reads TGTGCCAGCAGCCCGGCAGGGAAGGTTGAGCAGTTCTTC.

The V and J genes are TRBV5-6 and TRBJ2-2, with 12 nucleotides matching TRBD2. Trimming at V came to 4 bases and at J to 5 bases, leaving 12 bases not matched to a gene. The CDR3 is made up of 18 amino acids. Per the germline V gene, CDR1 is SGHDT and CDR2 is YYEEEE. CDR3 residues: CASSQQALAGGRTGELFF. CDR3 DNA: TGTGCCAGCAGCCAGCAGGCCCTAGCGGGGGGGCGTACCGGGGAGCTGTTTTTT.

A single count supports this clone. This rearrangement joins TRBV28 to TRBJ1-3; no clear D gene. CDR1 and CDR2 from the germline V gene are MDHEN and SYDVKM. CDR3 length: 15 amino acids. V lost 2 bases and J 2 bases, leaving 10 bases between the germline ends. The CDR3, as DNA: TGTGCCAGCAGTTTAGGAAATCGGGCTGGAAACACCATATATTTT. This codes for CASSLGNRAGNTIYF. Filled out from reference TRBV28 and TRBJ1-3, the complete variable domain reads DVKVTQSSRYLVKRTGEKVFLECVQDMDHENMFWYRQDPGLGLRLIYFSYDVKMKEKGDIPEGYSVSREKKERFSLILESASTNQTSMYLCASSLGNRAGNTIYFGEGSWLTVV.

The CDR3 here is CASSFPGFPNTEAFF. CDR3 DNA: TGTGCCAGCAGTTTCCCTGGGTTTCCGAACACTGAAGCTTTCTTT. The genes are TRBV7-2 and TRBJ1-1; D is unresolved. There are 15 residues in the CDR3. The germline V gene has CDR1 SGHTA and CDR2 FQGNSA. With 6 bases removed from V and 1 base from J, the gap between germline ends came to 15 bases.

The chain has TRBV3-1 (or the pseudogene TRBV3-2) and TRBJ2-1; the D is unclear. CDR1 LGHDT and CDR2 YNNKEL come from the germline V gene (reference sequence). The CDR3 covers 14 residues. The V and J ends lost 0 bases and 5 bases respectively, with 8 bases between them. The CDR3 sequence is CASSQDVGNNEQFF. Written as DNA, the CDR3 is TGTGCCAGCAGCCAAGACGTAGGGAACAATGAGCAGTTCTTC.

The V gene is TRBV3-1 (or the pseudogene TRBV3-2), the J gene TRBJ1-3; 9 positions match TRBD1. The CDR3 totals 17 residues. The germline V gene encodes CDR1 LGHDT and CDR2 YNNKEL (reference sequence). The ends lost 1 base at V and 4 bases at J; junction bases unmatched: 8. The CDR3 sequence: CASSQVLGQGSGNTIYF. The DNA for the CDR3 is TGTGCCAGCAGCCAAGTCTTGGGACAGGGATCCGGAAACACCATATATTTT.

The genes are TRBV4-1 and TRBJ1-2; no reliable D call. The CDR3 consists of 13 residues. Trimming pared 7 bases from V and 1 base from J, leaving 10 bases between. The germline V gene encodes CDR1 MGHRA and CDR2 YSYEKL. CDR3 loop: CASKGWGNYGYTF. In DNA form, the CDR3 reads TGCGCCAGCAAAGGGTGGGGTAACTATGGCTACACCTTC.

The DNA for the CDR3 is TGTGCCAGCAGCCACCTGTTGGGGGCCTCTAACTATGGCTACACCTTC. Encoded protein: CASSHLLGASNYGYTF. V usage is TRBV3-1 (or the pseudogene TRBV3-2) and J usage is TRBJ1-2; weak D call: TRBD1 (6 bases). The CDR3 contains 16 residues. CDR1 and CDR2 from the germline V gene are LGHDT and YNNKEL (reference sequence). Trimming pared 3 bases from V and 0 bases from J, leaving 14 bases between.

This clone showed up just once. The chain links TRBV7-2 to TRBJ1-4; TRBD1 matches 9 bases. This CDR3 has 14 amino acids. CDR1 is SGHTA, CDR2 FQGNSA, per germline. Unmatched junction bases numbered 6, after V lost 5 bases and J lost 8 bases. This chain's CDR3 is CASSPTGGWEKLFF. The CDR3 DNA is TGTGCCAGCAGCCCGACAGGGGGGTGGGAAAAACTGTTTTTT.

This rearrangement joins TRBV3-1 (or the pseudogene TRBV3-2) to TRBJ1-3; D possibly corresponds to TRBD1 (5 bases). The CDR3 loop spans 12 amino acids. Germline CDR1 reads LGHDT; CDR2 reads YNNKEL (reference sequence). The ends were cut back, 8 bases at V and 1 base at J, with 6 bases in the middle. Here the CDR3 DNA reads TGTGCCAGCGGGGCTTCTGGAAACACCATATATTTT. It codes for CASGASGNTIYF.

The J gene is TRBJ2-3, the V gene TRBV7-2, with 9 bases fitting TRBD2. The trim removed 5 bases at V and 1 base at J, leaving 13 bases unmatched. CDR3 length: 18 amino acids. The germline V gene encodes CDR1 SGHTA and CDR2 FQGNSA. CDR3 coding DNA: TGTGCCAGCAGCATTATGGCGGGGGGGCCTGTTCGCACAGATACGCAGTATTTT. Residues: CASSIMAGGPVRTDTQYF.

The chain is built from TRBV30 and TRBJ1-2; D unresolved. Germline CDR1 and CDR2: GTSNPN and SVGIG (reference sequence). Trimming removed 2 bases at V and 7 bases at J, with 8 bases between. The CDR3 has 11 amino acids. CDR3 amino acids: CAWSWGSGYTF. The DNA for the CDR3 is TGTGCCTGGAGTTGGGGTTCTGGCTACACCTTC.

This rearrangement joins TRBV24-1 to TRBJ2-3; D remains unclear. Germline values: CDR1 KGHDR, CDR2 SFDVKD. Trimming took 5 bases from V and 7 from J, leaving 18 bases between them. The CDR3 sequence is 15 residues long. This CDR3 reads CATSAQDALRNTQYF. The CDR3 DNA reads TGTGCCACCAGTGCCCAGGATGCGCTAAGAAATACGCAGTATTTT.